The source of this TCR beta chain is a study of shared T cell receptors in the human thymus. Method: immunoSEQ multiplex PCR; TCRdb's copy keeps in-frame clones and lacks some. The sample has hundreds of thousands of clones; approximately 95% are singletons. V was clipped by 6 bases and J by 4 bases; unmatched bases: 4. Germline V gene sequence: CDR1 LNHDA, CDR2 SQIVND (reference sequence). The CDR3 runs to 14 residues. Sequenced sample: thymocytes. The rearrangement uses TRBV19 and TRBJ2-2; TRBD1 matches at 8 bases. This TCR came from a human donor. The DNA for the CDR3 is TGTGCCAGTAGCCGGACAGGGATCACCGGGGAGCTGTTTTTT. Its protein product is CASSRTGITGELFF.